This record concerns one TCR beta chain sequence. In the original workflow: Reference gene primer amplification gave estimated nucleated cell counts. The protocol was immunoSEQ multiplex PCR, while the TCRdb copy is restricted to in-frame clones and leaves out a portion. V, J and clone size are taken as reported in that table, and D and trimming were inferred from the DNA itself. The sample holds 80,000 to 100,000 clones, just over 85% seen once. V was trimmed by 8 bases and J by 1 base, leaving 17 bases between them. The CDR3 length is 16 residues. The V gene's germline CDR1 is MNHNY and CDR2 SVGAGI (reference sequence). This specimen belongs to a study of blood T cell repertoires in COVID-19.

This sequence was found in an older woman in a cohort sampled during active or convalescent COVID-19. Material: peripheral blood. V usage is TRBV6-6 and J usage is TRBJ2-2, with D perhaps TRBD2 (7 bases). CDR3: CASSPAGALNTGELFF. CDR3 DNA: TGTGCCAGCTCGCCCGCGGGGGCTTTGAACACCGGGGAGCTGTTTTTT.